A selection of T cell receptor beta chains follows, all from one sample in a study of regulatory T cells in long-lasting Graves disease. Each CDR3 protein is one row after TCRdb ran MiXCR on the multiplex PCR reads. This sample has 400,000 to 500,000 distinct CDR3 sequences, with 13% to 15% found just once. In addition, the sample was reused for a study of T cells in Graves' hyperthyroidism and ophthalmopathy.

Sequencing was performed on peripheral blood mononuclear cells (PBMCs), taken at new diagnosis, from a patient treated with antithyroid drugs. These receptors came from a woman in her forties or fifties with Graves disease. Both conserved end residues are part of each CDR3. The D gene is left open where the match is weak. The size entry is marked missing in some rows and otherwise reads once, few, many or a size class.

clone_size,j_call,d_call,v_call,cdr3_aa,cdr3_nt
-,TRBJ2-1,-,TRBV5-5,CASSLAATEQFF,TGTGCCAGCAGCTTGGCGGCAACCGAGCAGTTCTTC
-,TRBJ1-4,-,TRBV5-6,CASSLYSATNEKLFF,TGTGCCAGCAGCTTGTATTCCGCAACTAATGAAAAACTGTTTTTT
many,TRBJ1-5,-,TRBV7-2,CASSLSPNQPQHF,TGTGCCAGCAGCTTATCCCCTAATCAGCCCCAGCATTTT
many,TRBJ2-1,-,TRBV7-6,CASSLEAEANNEQFF,TGTGCCAGCAGCTTAGAAGCGGAGGCGAACAATGAGCAGTTCTTC
many,TRBJ2-4,-,TRBV28,CASSLGTGAGNIQYF,TGTGCCAGCAGTTTAGGGACGGGAGCGGGAAACATTCAGTACTTC
many,TRBJ2-1,TRBD1,TRBV3-1,CASSQDDRAFEQFF,TGTGCCAGCAGCCAAGATGACAGGGCATTTGAGCAGTTCTTC
many,TRBJ2-7,-,TRBV29-1,CSVVVTGSSYEQYF,TGCAGCGTTGTGGTTACGGGGAGCTCCTACGAGCAGTACTTC
-,TRBJ2-1,TRBD2,TRBV6-2/TRBV6-3,CASSKPRGLAGGYGEQFF,TGTGCCAGCAGTAAACCTCGGGGACTAGCGGGCGGTTACGGTGAGCAGTTCTTC
few,TRBJ2-1,-,TRBV3-1,CASSQDSRGLNEQFF,TGTGCCAGCAGCCAAGATAGTCGGGGTCTCAATGAGCAGTTCTTC
many,TRBJ2-7,TRBD1,TRBV7-2,CASSLHRGEGYEQYF,TGTGCCAGCAGCTTACACAGGGGTGAAGGGTACGAGCAGTACTTC
few,TRBJ2-7,TRBD1,TRBV29-1,CSARTGREQYF,TGCAGCGCGCGGACAGGGAGGGAGCAGTACTTC
many,TRBJ2-1,TRBD2,TRBV28,CASSTYSGTSGSSYNEQFF,TGTGCCAGCAGTACCTACTCGGGGACTAGCGGGAGCTCCTACAATGAGCAGTTCTTC
few,TRBJ2-1,TRBD2,TRBV12-3/TRBV12-4,CASSLSGRAPNEQFF,TGTGCCAGCAGTTTGAGCGGGAGGGCCCCAAATGAGCAGTTCTTC
-,TRBJ2-7,TRBD2,TRBV4-1,CASSQFTSGSSYEQYF,TGCGCCAGCAGCCAATTCACTAGCGGGAGCTCCTACGAGCAGTACTTC
few,TRBJ2-2,-,TRBV5-1,CASSLALGGNTGELFF,TGCGCCAGCAGCTTGGCCCTGGGCGGGAACACCGGGGAGCTGTTTTTT
-,TRBJ1-1,-,TRBV5-1,CASSLSPDSRTEAFF,TGCGCCAGCAGCTTGTCCCCGGACAGTCGCACTGAAGCTTTCTTT
few,TRBJ2-1,-,TRBV5-1,CASRPAGTQTYNEQFF,TGCGCCAGCAGACCCGCCGGGACACAAACCTACAATGAGCAGTTCTTC
many,TRBJ2-1,-,TRBV19,CASSIERGRYNEQFF,TGTGCCAGTAGTATAGAGCGCGGGCGCTACAATGAGCAGTTCTTC
-,TRBJ2-1,-,TRBV10-3,CAISRAAESFSSYNEQFF,TGTGCCATCAGCAGAGCGGCGGAAAGCTTCAGCTCCTACAATGAGCAGTTCTTC
many,TRBJ2-1,-,TRBV7-2,CASSPDGYNEQFF,TGTGCCAGCAGCCCGGACGGGTACAATGAGCAGTTCTTC
few,TRBJ1-3,-,TRBV7-9,CASSSTSGNTIYF,TGTGCCAGCAGCTCCACCTCTGGAAACACCATATATTTT
few,TRBJ2-2,-,TRBV19,CASSIPGQGSTGELFF,TGTGCCAGTAGTATTCCGGGTCAGGGGAGCACCGGGGAGCTGTTTTTT
-,TRBJ1-4,-,TRBV4-1,CASSQVYLTSEKLFF,TGCGCCAGCAGCCAAGTATACCTCACAAGTGAAAAACTGTTTTTT
few,TRBJ2-5,-,TRBV28,CASGTGSETQYF,TGTGCCAGCGGCACAGGGAGTGAGACCCAGTACTTC
-,TRBJ2-3,TRBD2,TRBV13,CASSPRLAGGPTDTQYF,TGTGCCAGCAGCCCTCGACTAGCGGGAGGACCCACAGATACGCAGTATTTT
many,TRBJ2-5,-,TRBV18,CASSPRSNSQETQYF,TGTGCCAGCTCACCGCGGTCAAATTCCCAAGAGACCCAGTACTTC
few,TRBJ2-2,-,TRBV5-1,CASSFGVYNTGELFF,TGCGCCAGCAGCTTTGGGGTCTATAACACCGGGGAGCTGTTTTTT
-,TRBJ1-3,-,TRBV30,CAWSARGKSGNTIYF,TGTGCCTGGAGTGCCCGGGGGAAATCTGGAAACACCATATATTTT
-,TRBJ2-7,-,TRBV2,CAGRVGISYEQYF,TGTGCCGGGCGGGTCGGGATCTCCTACGAGCAGTACTTC
few,TRBJ1-4,TRBD1,TRBV30,CAWSRGDEKLFF,TGTGCCTGGAGCAGGGGGGATGAAAAACTGTTTTTT
many,TRBJ1-1,-,TRBV29-1,CSVERRINTEAFF,TGCAGCGTTGAGAGAAGAATTAACACTGAAGCTTTCTTT
many,TRBJ2-3,TRBD2,TRBV11-2,CASSQTAGGADTQYF,TGTGCCAGCAGCCAAACAGCGGGAGGGGCAGATACGCAGTATTTT
-,TRBJ2-1,-,TRBV7-9,CASSSPRDNSYNEQFF,TGTGCCAGCAGCTCACCCCGGGACAACTCCTACAATGAGCAGTTCTTC
-,TRBJ2-1,-,TRBV19,CASSMGIQRVRGECNEQFF,TGTGCCAGTAGTATGGGTATCCAGAGGGTTAGGGGAGAATGCAATGAGCAGTTCTTC
many,TRBJ2-3,-,TRBV7-2,CASSLVTSSTDTQYF,TGTGCCAGCAGCTTAGTCACTTCTAGCACAGATACGCAGTATTTT
many,TRBJ2-2,TRBD1,TRBV11-2,CASSLVAWTGGSTGELFF,TGTGCCAGCAGCTTAGTTGCCTGGACAGGGGGCAGCACCGGGGAGCTGTTTTTT
many,TRBJ2-3,-,TRBV28,CASSRVDTQYF,TGTGCCAGCAGTCGCGTGGATACGCAGTATTTT
-,TRBJ1-6,-,TRBV20-1,CSARTSGTLNSPLHF,TGCAGTGCGCGGACGAGCGGGACATTGAATTCACCCCTCCACTTT
many,TRBJ2-7,-,TRBV2,CASSTGPNYEQYF,TGTGCCAGCAGTACTGGACCTAACTACGAGCAGTACTTC
many,TRBJ2-7,-,TRBV28,CASSPGQIISYEQYF,TGTGCCAGCAGTCCCGGACAGATAATATCCTACGAGCAGTACTTC
many,TRBJ2-1,TRBD2,TRBV11-1,CASSSWTSGNYNEQFF,TGTGCCAGCAGCTCTTGGACTAGCGGGAACTACAATGAGCAGTTCTTC
many,TRBJ2-1,TRBD2,TRBV7-9,CASSLLTSGSHNEQFF,TGTGCCAGCAGCCTCCTGACTAGCGGCAGTCACAATGAGCAGTTCTTC
once,TRBJ1-2,TRBD1,TRBV5-1,CASSLHRDSDGYTF,TGCGCCAGCAGCTTGCACCGGGACAGCGATGGCTACACCTTC
-,TRBJ2-1,TRBD1,TRBV5-1,CASSLTGTGVSEQFF,TGCGCCAGCAGCCTTACCGGGACAGGGGTAAGCGAGCAGTTCTTC
-,TRBJ2-2,-,TRBV6-2/TRBV6-3,CASSYRGRGITGELFF,TGTGCCAGCAGTTACCGGGGGCGGGGGATCACCGGGGAGCTGTTTTTT
many,TRBJ2-7,-,TRBV3-1,CASSPIARPYEQYF,TGTGCCAGCAGCCCTATAGCGAGACCCTACGAGCAGTACTTC
many,TRBJ2-1,-,TRBV3-1,CASSQETGYNEQFF,TGTGCCAGCAGCCAAGAGACAGGATACAATGAGCAGTTCTTC
-,TRBJ2-2,-,TRBV7-9,CASSPLPGEGHTGELFF,TGTGCCAGCAGCCCACTTCCGGGTGAGGGCCACACCGGGGAGCTGTTTTTT
-,TRBJ2-3,TRBD2,TRBV11-2,CATTPGLAGGRDTQYF,TGTGCCACCACGCCGGGACTAGCGGGAGGCCGAGATACGCAGTATTTT
many,TRBJ2-7,-,TRBV7-9,CASSLAGVPYEQYF,TGTGCCAGCAGCTTAGCGGGAGTTCCCTACGAGCAGTACTTC
many,TRBJ2-2,-,TRBV7-3,CASSPAVDTGELFF,TGTGCCAGCAGCCCAGCGGTCGACACCGGGGAGCTGTTTTTT
many,TRBJ2-7,TRBD2,TRBV28,CASSRGGAYEQYF,TGTGCCAGCAGTCGCGGGGGGGCCTACGAGCAGTACTTC
few,TRBJ2-1,-,TRBV9,CASSVGPLGADYNEQFF,TGTGCCAGCAGCGTAGGGCCCCTCGGGGCAGATTACAATGAGCAGTTCTTC
many,TRBJ2-3,-,TRBV3-1,CASSQTRDTQYF,TGTGCCAGCAGCCAAACTAGGGATACGCAGTATTTT
-,TRBJ2-4,-,TRBV11-2,CASSLWQLELAKNIQYF,TGTGCCAGCAGCTTATGGCAGCTCGAACTAGCCAAAAACATTCAGTACTTC
many,TRBJ1-1,-,TRBV19,CASSIRGFTEAFF,TGTGCCAGTAGTATTAGGGGGTTCACTGAAGCTTTCTTT
many,TRBJ2-3,-,TRBV11-2,CASSLDRGARITSTDTQYF,TGTGCCAGCAGCTTAGATCGAGGCGCCAGAATAACAAGCACAGATACGCAGTATTTT
-,TRBJ2-7,TRBD2,TRBV5-1,CASSSGTSGQAGNEQYF,TGCGCCAGCAGCTCCGGGACTAGCGGGCAGGCCGGCAACGAGCAGTACTTC